This entry lists 21 T cell receptor beta chains sequenced from one sample in a study of blood T cell repertoires in COVID-19. Generated by immunoSEQ multiplex PCR, the TCRdb table keeps only in-frame clones and is missing some. There are more than 70,000 clones in the sample; less than 90% occur only once, and about 4% lies in the top ten. Sample: peripheral blood. The receptors derive from a man aged 55 to 70 with acute or convalescent COVID-19.

The chain carries TRBV6-1 and TRBJ2-7; TRBD1 aligns across 11 bases. CDR1 and CDR2 from the germline V gene are MNHNS and SASEGT. The CDR3 is made up of 14 amino acids. V lost 3 bases to trimming and J lost 4 bases; unmatched junction nucleotides: 2. As DNA, the CDR3 is TGTGCCAGCAGTGACGGGACAGGGGGATACGAGCAGTACTTC. It translates to CASSDGTGGYEQYF.

The J gene is TRBJ1-5, the V gene TRBV7-2, with TRBD1 matching over 9 bases. V lost 4 bases and J lost 5; bases outside the gene matches: 3. This CDR3 spans 14 amino acids. Germline CDR1 and CDR2: SGHTA and FQGNSA. The CDR3 loop is CASSSTGGYQPQHF. The CDR3 DNA reads TGTGCCAGCAGCTCTACAGGGGGCTATCAGCCCCAGCATTTT.

The V gene is TRBV6-5, the J gene TRBJ2-1; 7 bases are shared with TRBD2. Looked up from germline, CDR1 is MNHEY and CDR2 is SVGAGI. Trimming took 6 bases from V and 1 from J; bases not matched to a gene: 6. This CDR3 contains 15 residues. CDR3 amino acids: CASSQLADSYNEQFF. For the CDR3, the DNA is TGTGCCAGCAGCCAGCTAGCGGATTCCTACAATGAGCAGTTCTTC.

This rearrangement joins TRBV5-4 to TRBJ2-7, with 8 nucleotides matching TRBD1. V gave up 4 bases and J gave up 3 bases; unmatched junction bases: 6. CDR1 and CDR2 from the germline V gene are SGHNT and YYREEE (reference sequence). The CDR3 runs to 14 residues. The CDR3 is CASSPGTGRYEQYF. The DNA of the CDR3 is TGTGCCAGCAGCCCCGGGACAGGTCGCTACGAGCAGTACTTC.

V usage is TRBV5-6 and J usage is TRBJ1-5, with 10 bases matching TRBD1. J lost 2 bases, V lost 2 bases, and 4 bases had no gene match. This CDR3 contains 16 residues. The germline CDR1 and CDR2 sequences are SGHDT and YYEEEE. Written as DNA, the CDR3 is TGTGCCAGCAGCTTTGGGACAGGGGAAGGCAATCAGCCCCAGCATTTT. Its translation is CASSFGTGEGNQPQHF.

This sequence joins TRBV24-1 and TRBJ2-1, with TRBD2 matching over 11 bases. The germline CDR1 and CDR2 sequences are KGHDR and SFDVKD. Unmatched junction bases numbered 6, after V lost 5 bases and J lost 4 bases. This CDR3 region has 16 residues. Here the CDR3 DNA reads TGTGCCACCAGTGCGTCCGGGACTAGCGGATACAATGAGCAGTTCTTC. Amino acids: CATSASGTSGYNEQFF.

The chain carries TRBV3-1 (or the pseudogene TRBV3-2) and TRBJ2-2, with D possibly TRBD1 on 5 matching bases. V gave up 0 bases and J gave up 4 bases, with 9 bases separating them. The CDR3 covers 15 residues. Looked up from germline, CDR1 is LGHDT and CDR2 is YNNKEL (reference sequence). In DNA, the CDR3 is TGTGCCAGCAGCCAAGAAGGACATGCCACCGGGGAGCTGTTTTTT. The encoded protein is CASSQEGHATGELFF.

This chain joins TRBV5-8 and TRBJ1-2; 7 nucleotides agree with TRBD1. V gave up 0 bases and J gave up 7 bases; unmatched junction bases: 6. There are 14 residues in the CDR3. CDR1 is SGHTS and CDR2 is YDEGEE in the germline V gene. CDR3: CASSLGGGIGGYTF. The CDR3 DNA follows: TGTGCCAGCAGCTTGGGAGGGGGCATAGGTGGCTACACCTTC. The full variable domain, its missing parts supplied by reference TRBV5-8 and TRBJ1-2, is EAGVTQSPTHLIKTRGQQATLRCSPISGHTSVYWYQQALGLGLQFLLWYDEGEERNRGNFPPRFSGRQFPNYSSELNVNALELEDSALYLCASSLGGGIGGYTFGSGTRLTVV.

Written as DNA, the CDR3 is TGTGCCAGCAGTTTGGACATACGGGTGGGTTCACCCCTCCACTTT. It yields the protein CASSLDIRVGSPLHF. The V call is TRBV6-1, the J call TRBJ1-6; a possible D gene is TRBD1 (5 bases). CDR3 length equals 15 residues. Germline-derived CDR1 and CDR2 are MNHNS and SASEGT. Trimming removed 5 bases at V and 9 bases at J, with 17 bases between.

The chain is built from TRBV5-1 and TRBJ1-1; 9 bases line up with TRBD1. This CDR3 spans 16 amino acids. CDR1 and CDR2 from the germline V gene are SGHRS and YFSETQ. V lost 4 bases to trimming and J lost 4 bases; unmatched junction nucleotides: 11. In DNA form, the CDR3 reads TGCGCCAGCAGCCGAACCGTGACAGGGGGGAGCACTGAAGCTTTCTTT. Its translation is CASSRTVTGGSTEAFF.

This chain joins TRBV9 and TRBJ1-6, with 8 nucleotides matching TRBD1. The V and J ends lost 0 bases and 8 bases, in that order; junction bases with no gene match: 1. This CDR3 spans 14 amino acids. CDR1 is SGDLS and CDR2 is YYNGEE in the germline V gene. The chain's CDR3 is CASSVAGGDSPLHF. The CDR3 bases are TGTGCCAGCAGCGTAGCAGGGGGCGATTCACCCCTCCACTTT.

The V call is TRBV19, the J call TRBJ2-1; 8 bases match TRBD2. CDR1 and CDR2 (germline): LNHDA, SQIVND (reference sequence). The J segment lost 4 bases and the V segment lost 6 bases, leaving 8 bases of the junction unmatched. The CDR3 has 15 residues. The CDR3 here is CASRPSGRAYNEQFF. The CDR3 bases are TGTGCCAGTAGACCCTCCGGGAGGGCATACAATGAGCAGTTCTTC. Combining the CDR3 with reference TRBV19 and TRBJ2-1 gives the whole variable domain DGGITQSPKYLFRKEGQNVTLSCEQNLNHDAMYWYRQDPGQGLRLIYYSQIVNDFQKGDIAEGYSVSREKKESFPLTVTSAQKNPTAFYLCASRPSGRAYNEQFFGPGTRLTVL.

The chain couples TRBV5-1 to TRBJ1-2; D is ambiguous. The germline gives CDR1 SGHRS, CDR2 YFSETQ. CDR3 size: 13 residues. V shed 2 bases and J shed 1 base, with 6 bases lying between them. This CDR3 is CASSFEDNYGYTF. CDR3 DNA: TGCGCCAGCAGCTTTGAGGATAACTATGGCTACACCTTC.

V gene TRBV14 combines with J gene TRBJ2-1, with D unclear. Trimming shortened V by 1 base and J by 11 bases, and 15 bases separated the two germline ends. The germline CDR1 and CDR2 sequences are SGHDN and FVKESK. The CDR3 is 14 amino acids. The CDR3 spells CASSQGVLVGKQFF. DNA for the CDR3: TGTGCCAGCAGCCAAGGAGTTCTGGTGGGCAAGCAGTTCTTC.

This sequence joins TRBV11-2 and TRBJ2-2; TRBD2 aligns across 8 bases. There are 14 residues in the CDR3. Germline V gene sequence: CDR1 SGHAT, CDR2 FQNNGV. Here the CDR3 reads CAGGAGVESGELFF. CDR3 in DNA: TGTGCGGGCGGAGCGGGAGTAGAATCCGGGGAGCTGTTTTTT.

V and J are TRBV4-1 and TRBJ2-6; TRBD1 might be the D (6 bases). Trimming pared 3 bases from V and 1 base from J, leaving 10 bases between. The CDR3 consists of 16 residues. The germline V gene has CDR1 MGHRA and CDR2 YSYEKL. For the CDR3, the DNA is TGCGCCAGCAGCCAGTTAAGGGGGTCTGGGGCCAACGTCCTGACTTTC. Protein: CASSQLRGSGANVLTF.

V and J are TRBV9 and TRBJ2-2, with TRBD1 matching over 7 bases. V shed 0 bases and J 4 bases; nucleotides not matched to a gene: 3. The germline gives CDR1 SGDLS, CDR2 YYNGEE. The CDR3 is 15 amino acids. CDR3 DNA sequence: TGTGCCAGCAGCGTAGAGGGGGCCGGCACCGGGGAGCTGTTTTTT. This gives the protein CASSVEGAGTGELFF.

This rearrangement joins TRBV14 to TRBJ2-1, with TRBD2 as a possible D gene (6 bases). Germline V gives CDR1 SGHDN, CDR2 FVKESK. CDR3 length: 16 amino acids. Trimming took 3 bases from V and 3 from J, leaving 15 bases between them. The CDR3 loop reads CASSQGPGRDYNEQFF. CDR3 nucleotides: TGTGCCAGCAGCCAGGGTCCTGGGCGGGACTACAATGAGCAGTTCTTC. Full variable domain (rest looked up from reference TRBV14 and TRBJ2-1): EAGVTQFPSHSVIEKGQTVTLRCDPISGHDNLYWYRRVMGKEIKFLLHFVKESKQDESGMPNNRFLAERTGGTYSTLKVQPAELEDSGVYFCASSQGPGRDYNEQFFGPGTRLTVL.

The chain has TRBV7-9 and TRBJ2-1; D perhaps matches TRBD1 (5 bases). CDR1 and CDR2 (germline): SEHNR, FQNEAQ (reference sequence). CDR3 length: 14 residues. V was pared by 1 base and J by 3 bases, with 7 bases between. CDR3 coding DNA: TGTGCCAGCAGCTTAGGGGGCGACTACAATGAGCAGTTCTTC. Residues: CASSLGGDYNEQFF.

In its sample, this clone was seen a few times. The chain joins TRBV10-2 to TRBJ2-7; 7 positions agree with TRBD2. J gave up 2 bases and V 0 bases, and 4 bases lay outside the gene matches. This CDR3 spans 15 amino acids. CDR1 WSHSY and CDR2 SAAADI come from the germline V gene. This chain's CDR3 is CASSESSGMAYEQYF. The CDR3 DNA follows: TGCGCCAGCAGTGAGTCGAGCGGGATGGCCTACGAGCAGTACTTC.

J is TRBJ2-3 and V is TRBV3-1 (or the pseudogene TRBV3-2); D is unclear. CDR1 LGHDT and CDR2 YNNKEL come from the germline V gene (reference sequence). The CDR3 is 13 residues long. The V end lost 1 base, the J end lost 6 bases, and 8 bases lay between the germline ends. The CDR3 here is CASSQGAADTQYF. The CDR3 nucleotides read TGTGCCAGCAGCCAAGGAGCCGCGGATACGCAGTATTTT.